This entry lists 21 T cell receptor beta chains sequenced from one sample in a study of blood T cell repertoires in COVID-19. Data came from immunoSEQ multiplex PCR; TCRdb stores just in-frame clones and leaves some out. Of some 100,000 clones listed, roughly 87% are singletons. Input material: peripheral blood. Source of these receptors: a woman older than 75 with active COVID-19.

The chain is built from TRBV9 and TRBJ1-3; D gene unclear. From germline, CDR1 is SGDLS and CDR2 YYNGEE. The CDR3 sequence is 17 residues long. Trimming pared 0 bases from V and 4 bases from J, leaving 17 bases between. The CDR3 protein is CASSVDIGSRSGNTIYF. The CDR3 DNA is TGTGCCAGCAGCGTAGATATCGGGTCGAGGTCGGGAAACACCATATATTTT.

J is TRBJ2-1 and V is TRBV11-2; TRBD2 matches 11 bases. Looked up from germline, CDR1 is SGHAT and CDR2 is FQNNGV. Trimming at V came to 5 bases and at J to 5 bases, leaving 5 bases not matched to a gene. There are 15 residues in the CDR3. CDR3 region: CASSLAGGQDNEQFF. CDR3 DNA sequence: TGTGCCAGCAGCCTAGCGGGAGGCCAGGACAATGAGCAGTTCTTC.

The rearrangement uses TRBV5-4 and TRBJ2-1; 7 nucleotides line up with TRBD1. Per germline, CDR1 SGHNT and CDR2 YYREEE (reference sequence). CDR3 length: 13 amino acids. After removal of 0 bases from V and 8 bases from J, the junction contained 2 bases not matched to a gene. The CDR3 reads CASSLGQGDEQFF. The CDR3 nucleotides read TGTGCCAGCAGCTTGGGACAGGGTGATGAGCAGTTCTTC.

The chain couples TRBV7-2 to TRBJ2-3, with 15 bases matching TRBD2. CDR1 and CDR2 from the germline V gene are SGHTA and FQGNSA. V was clipped by 3 bases and J by 4 bases; unmatched bases: 5. This CDR3 has 17 residues. CDR3 bases: TGTGCCAGCAGCTTGGGACTAGCGGGAGGAGTAGCAGATACGCAGTATTTT. Translating it yields CASSLGLAGGVADTQYF.

This clone was observed a handful of times. The J gene is TRBJ1-2, the V gene TRBV6-1; a weak D match, TRBD1 (6 bases). Germline V gives CDR1 MNHNS, CDR2 SASEGT. This CDR3 has 13 residues. V dropped 2 bases and J dropped 4 bases, with 8 bases sitting between them. This CDR3 is CASSERTAYGYTF. The CDR3 bases are TGTGCCAGCAGTGAAAGGACAGCCTATGGCTACACCTTC.

This clone appeared once. The chain combines TRBV28 with TRBJ2-7; maybe TRBD2 (5 bases). The CDR3 is 14 residues long. Trimming stripped 7 bases from V and 5 bases from J, with 18 bases between. From germline, CDR1 is MDHEN and CDR2 SYDVKM. CDR3 DNA sequence: TGTGCCAGCAATCCGGGAACCAAGTCCCACGAGCAGTACTTC. Translated: CASNPGTKSHEQYF.

This clone was observed once. The rearrangement joins TRBV28 to TRBJ2-3; D is perhaps TRBD2 (5 bases). The V gene's germline CDR1 is MDHEN and CDR2 SYDVKM. V lost 4 bases to trimming and J lost 6 bases, with 14 bases between them. The CDR3 contains 14 residues. CDR3 protein: CASSYPSKPDTQYF. CDR3 bases: TGTGCCAGCAGTTACCCTAGCAAACCGGATACGCAGTATTTT.

The V call is TRBV5-4, the J call TRBJ2-1; 9 bases match TRBD2. CDR3 length equals 15 residues. V dropped 4 bases and J dropped 4; count of bases not matched to a gene: 6. Germline CDR1 reads SGHNT; CDR2 reads YYREEE (reference sequence). The CDR3 DNA is TGTGCCAGCAGCCCGGCGGGGGGGAGGTACAATGAGCAGTTCTTC. It yields the protein CASSPAGGRYNEQFF. Drawing the rest from reference TRBV5-4 and TRBJ2-1, the complete variable domain is ETGVTQSPTHLIKTRGQQVTLRCSSQSGHNTVSWYQQALGQGPQFIFQYYREEENGRGNFPPRFSGLQFPNYSSELNVNALELDDSALYLCASSPAGGRYNEQFFGPGTRLTVL.

The V and J genes are TRBV9 and TRBJ1-1, with D uncertain. The CDR3 has 13 amino acids. Germline values: CDR1 SGDLS, CDR2 YYNGEE. Trimming removed 4 bases at V and 7 bases at J, with 14 bases between. CDR3 loop: CASSSPEGREAFF. The CDR3, as DNA: TGTGCCAGCAGCTCGCCGGAGGGCCGTGAAGCTTTCTTT.

This rearrangement joins TRBV29-1 to TRBJ2-5; tentative D call: TRBD1 (6 bases). This CDR3 has 14 residues. The germline V gene encodes CDR1 SQVTM and CDR2 ANQGSEA. V shed 4 bases and J shed 1 base, with 13 bases lying between them. CDR3 coding DNA: TGCAGCGTTGCCGATAGACAGGTCCAAGAGACCCAGTACTTC. This sequence encodes CSVADRQVQETQYF.

This clone was recorded a few times. This chain links TRBV15 with TRBJ2-3; 8 bases align to TRBD1. CDR1 is LNHNV, CDR2 YYDKDF, per germline (reference sequence). Unmatched junction bases numbered 5, after V lost 0 bases and J lost 6 bases. CDR3 length: 15 amino acids. CDR3 sequence (DNA): TGTGCCACCAGCAGAGATCGGCAGGGGGCGGATACGCAGTATTTT. Protein product: CATSRDRQGADTQYF. Full variable domain (remainder filled in from reference TRBV15 and TRBJ2-3): DAMVIQNPRYQVTQFGKPVTLSCSQTLNHNVMYWYQQKSSQAPKLLFHYYDKDFNNEADTPDNFQSRRPNTSFCFLDIRSPGLGDTAMYLCATSRDRQGADTQYFGPGTRLTVL.

The gene calls are TRBV7-3 and TRBJ2-6, with D possibly being TRBD2 (7 bases). CDR1 and CDR2 from the germline V gene are SGHTA and FQGTGA. The CDR3 totals 16 residues. Trimming left V 5 bases short and J 4 bases short, with 15 bases between. The chain's CDR3 is CASSPGGLAGANVLTF. The CDR3 bases are TGTGCCAGCAGCCCGGGGGGCCTCGCGGGGGCCAACGTCCTGACTTTC.

This rearrangement joins TRBV25-1 to TRBJ2-6; possibly TRBD1 for D (6 bases). V was trimmed by 4 bases and J by 4 bases, leaving 17 bases between them. The CDR3 extends over 17 amino acids. CDR1 and CDR2 from the germline V gene are MGHDK and SYGVNS. CDR3 in DNA: TGTGCCAGCAGTGCCCGCCTTGCAGGGGTCGGGGCCAACGTCCTGACTTTC. Its translation: CASSARLAGVGANVLTF.

The chain links TRBV7-6 to TRBJ1-5, with D possibly TRBD1 on 5 matching bases. The CDR3 has 15 residues. Trimming took off 3 bases at V and 7 bases at J, with 16 bases between the two ends. Per germline, CDR1 SGHVS and CDR2 FNYEAQ. CDR3 coding DNA: TGTGCCAGCAGCTTGGTTGGGTCAAAGGGGCAGCCCCAGCATTTT. Translated, it gives CASSLVGSKGQPQHF.

The chain has TRBV15 and TRBJ2-3; 9 nucleotides agree with TRBD2. The CDR3 contains 14 residues. Germline V gene lookup returns CDR1 LNHNV and CDR2 YYDKDF (reference sequence). J was trimmed by 6 bases and V by 8 bases; bases with no gene match: 9. This CDR3 reads CATSLAGDWDTQYF. CDR3 sequence (DNA): TGTGCCACCTCCTTAGCGGGAGATTGGGATACGCAGTATTTT.

DNA for the CDR3: TGTGCCAGTAGGCCGGGACAGGGGCCCGGGGAGCTGTTTTTT. Translated, it gives CASRPGQGPGELFF. J is TRBJ2-2 and V is TRBV19; 10 bases line up with TRBD1. V dropped 6 bases and J dropped 6; count of bases not matched to a gene: 4. The CDR3 length is 14 residues. Germline lookup yields CDR1 LNHDA and CDR2 SQIVND (reference sequence).

The chain uses TRBV6-6 and TRBJ1-3; D is undetermined. This CDR3 spans 14 amino acids. Germline V gene lookup returns CDR1 MNHNY and CDR2 SVGAGI (reference sequence). V lost 0 bases, J lost 4 bases, and 7 bases lay in between. CDR3 sequence (DNA): TGTGCCAGCAGTTACTCGACTGAAGGAAACACCATATATTTT. It codes for CASSYSTEGNTIYF.

The chain combines TRBV7-9 with TRBJ2-7, with 7 bases aligning to TRBD2. Germline trimming cut 3 bases from V and 2 bases from J; bases unmatched to any gene: 13. Per the germline V gene, CDR1 is SEHNR and CDR2 is FQNEAQ (reference sequence). The CDR3 covers 17 residues. Here the CDR3 DNA reads TGTGCCAGCAGCTTTGTGGCGGGAGCCCTATCCCCCTACGAGCAGTACTTC. This translates into CASSFVAGALSPYEQYF.

The genes are TRBV11-2 and TRBJ2-3; the D is unclear. This CDR3 region has 12 residues. Germline CDR1 is SGHAT and CDR2 is FQNNGV. With 6 bases removed from V and 8 bases from J, the gap between germline ends came to 12 bases. Written as DNA, the CDR3 is TGTGCCAGCAGACCCCAGTCGGGTACGCAGTATTTT. Its protein product is CASRPQSGTQYF.

The chain employs TRBV15 and TRBJ2-4; D is possibly TRBD1 (5 bases). With 4 bases removed from V and 0 bases from J, the gap between germline ends came to 28 bases. Germline V gene data show CDR1 as LNHNV and CDR2 as YYDKDF (reference sequence). The CDR3 consists of 21 residues. Here the CDR3 reads CATSTTVRAGWKILAKNIQYF. For the CDR3, the DNA is TGTGCCACCAGCACTACGGTAAGGGCAGGGTGGAAGATACTAGCCAAAAACATTCAGTACTTC.

V gene TRBV2 combines with J gene TRBJ2-1; 8 bases align to TRBD2. CDR3 length: 16 residues. Germline V gives CDR1 SNHLY, CDR2 FYNNEI. V shed 5 bases, J shed 8 bases, and the junction held 14 bases outside the gene matches. Here the CDR3 DNA reads TGTGCCAGCAGTCCTCCGGGACTAGTTTTTGGGGATGAGCAGTTCTTC. This codes for CASSPPGLVFGDEQFF.